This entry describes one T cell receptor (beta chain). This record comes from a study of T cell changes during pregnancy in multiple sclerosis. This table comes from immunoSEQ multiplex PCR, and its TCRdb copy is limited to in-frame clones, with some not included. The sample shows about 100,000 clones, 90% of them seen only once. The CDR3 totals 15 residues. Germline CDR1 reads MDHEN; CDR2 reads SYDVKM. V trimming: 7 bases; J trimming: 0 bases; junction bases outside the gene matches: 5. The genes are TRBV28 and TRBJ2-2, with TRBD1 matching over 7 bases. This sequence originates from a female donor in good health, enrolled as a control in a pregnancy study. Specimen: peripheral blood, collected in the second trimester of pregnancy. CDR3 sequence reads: CASKGQGANTGELFF. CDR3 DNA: TGTGCCAGCAAGGGGCAGGGGGCGAACACCGGGGAGCTGTTTTTT.